The 15 T cell receptor beta chains below were found in one sample sequenced in a study of blood T cell repertoires in COVID-19. The data were produced by immunoSEQ multiplex PCR, yet TCRdb's version contains in-frame clones alone and is incomplete. This table has fewer than 300,000 clones, 90% appearing once. Sample: PBMCs or T cells enriched from blood (not recorded which). The receptor source for this set is a woman aged 25 to 45 who had recovered from COVID-19.

This chain connects TRBV11-2 to TRBJ1-3, with D maybe TRBD1 (5 bases). With 3 bases removed from V and 4 bases from J, the gap between germline ends came to 10 bases. This CDR3 comprises 14 residues. The V gene's germline CDR1 is SGHAT and CDR2 FQNNGV. The DNA of the CDR3 is TGTGCCAGCAGCTTCGGGGGAGCAGGAAACACCATATATTTT. Translated: CASSFGGAGNTIYF.

This clone was detected once. V and J are TRBV27 and TRBJ2-5; D is possibly TRBD1 (6 bases). Germline CDR1 MNHEY, CDR2 SMNVEV (reference sequence). This CDR3 is 13 amino acids long. The V end lost 8 bases, the J end lost 5 bases, and 15 bases lay between the germline ends. CDR3 sequence reads: CASGPTGFETQYF. The CDR3 bases are TGTGCCAGCGGCCCAACAGGGTTTGAGACCCAGTACTTC.

V usage is TRBV9 and J usage is TRBJ1-1, with TRBD1 matching over 7 bases. Unmatched junction bases numbered 3, after V lost 4 bases and J lost 0 bases. This CDR3 is 14 amino acids long. CDR1 is SGDLS, CDR2 YYNGEE, per germline. CDR3 sequence reads: CASSRGGLNTEAFF. The CDR3 coding sequence is TGTGCCAGCAGCCGAGGGGGCCTGAACACTGAAGCTTTCTTT. The complete variable domain, with remaining parts taken from reference TRBV9 and TRBJ1-1, reads DSGVTQTPKHLITATGQRVTLRCSPRSGDLSVYWYQQSLDQGLQFLIQYYNGEERAKGNILERFSAQQFPDLHSELNLSSLELGDSALYFCASSRGGLNTEAFFGQGTRLTVV.

The J gene is TRBJ2-7, the V gene TRBV15; TRBD2 matches at 15 bases. V dropped 2 bases and J dropped 5; count of bases not matched to a gene: 10. Germline assignment: CDR1 LNHNV and CDR2 YYDKDF (reference sequence). This CDR3 is 18 amino acids long. The CDR3 DNA sequence: TGTGCCACCAGCAGATGGGGACTAGCGGGAGGAGGTTACAACGAGCAGTACTTC. Its translation: CATSRWGLAGGGYNEQYF.

This clone was counted a single time. V and J are TRBV7-3 and TRBJ2-1; TRBD2 aligns across 7 bases. The ends lost 5 bases at V and 6 bases at J; junction bases unmatched: 10. CDR1 and CDR2 from the germline V gene are SGHTA and FQGTGA. The CDR3 is 15 residues long. In DNA, the CDR3 is TGTGCCAGCAGCCGACTTGGGGGGGACTCCAATGAGCAGTTCTTC. Encoded protein: CASSRLGGDSNEQFF.

The DNA for the CDR3 is TGTGCCAGCAGCTTATCGGTGGCTAGTTCCTACGAGCAGTACTTC. Translation: CASSLSVASSYEQYF. The chain joins TRBV11-2 to TRBJ2-7, with D hard to call. Trimming took 2 bases from V and 1 from J, leaving 12 bases between them. The CDR3 sequence is 15 residues long. Germline V CDR1 and CDR2: SGHAT, FQNNGV.

The genes are TRBV6-2 or TRBV6-3 and TRBJ2-1; TRBD1 or TRBD2 may be the D gene (10 bases each). There are 20 residues in the CDR3. In germline, CDR1 is MNHEY, CDR2 SVGEGT. Trimming took 0 bases from V and 5 from J, leaving 26 bases between them. CDR3 nucleotides: TGTGCCAGCAGTTACTCGTGGGACAGGGGCCTAGCGGGAGTAAACAATGAGCAGTTCTTC. Its protein is CASSYSWDRGLAGVNNEQFF.

The genes are TRBV5-6 and TRBJ2-1; tentatively, D is TRBD1 (6 bases). The CDR3 runs 14 residues. V was pared by 3 bases and J by 1 base, with 8 bases between. Germline CDR1 SGHDT, CDR2 YYEEEE. CDR3 protein: CASSSTGSYNEQFF. The CDR3 coding sequence is TGTGCCAGCAGCTCTACAGGGTCCTACAATGAGCAGTTCTTC.

V and J are TRBV18 and TRBJ2-5; a weak D match, TRBD2 (7 bases). Germline V gene data show CDR1 as KGHSH and CDR2 as LQKENI. The length of the CDR3 is 16 residues. V was shortened by 3 bases and J by 3 bases, with 17 bases between the two germline ends. For the CDR3, the DNA is TGTGCCAGCTCACCGCTGGGGGGGGGCGCAGAAGAGACCCAGTACTTC. Translation: CASSPLGGGAEETQYF.

A remark on this clone: Other DNA sequences in the sample encode the same CDR3. The chain combines TRBV7-9 with TRBJ2-7, with 12 bases that match TRBD2. Trimming took 3 bases from V and 0 from J; bases not matched to a gene: 0. Germline assignment: CDR1 SEHNR and CDR2 FQNEAQ (reference sequence). The CDR3 extends over 15 amino acids. The CDR3 protein is CASSLTSGSSYEQYF. CDR3 in DNA: TGTGCCAGCAGCTTGACTAGCGGGAGCTCCTACGAGCAGTACTTC.

The rearrangement links TRBV18 to TRBJ2-5; a weak D match, TRBD1 (6 bases). Between the trimmed V and J ends, which lost 6 bases and 5 bases, there was a span of 22 bases. The CDR3 extends over 16 amino acids. Germline V lookup: CDR1 KGHSH, CDR2 LQKENI. CDR3 DNA sequence: TGTGCCAGCTCGAAGGACCCTCAGGGGTTGGGGGAGACCCAGTACTTC. It translates to CASSKDPQGLGETQYF. Full variable domain (outside the CDR3, taken from reference TRBV18 and TRBJ2-5): NAGVMQNPRHLVRRRGQEARLRCSPMKGHSHVYWYRQLPEEGLKFMVYLQKENIIDESGMPKERFSAEFPKEGPSILRIQQVVRGDSAAYFCASSKDPQGLGETQYFGPGTRLLVL.

The chain has TRBV5-4 and TRBJ2-7; 9 positions agree with TRBD1. The CDR3 has 15 amino acids. CDR1 SGHNT and CDR2 YYREEE come from the germline V gene (reference sequence). Germline trimming cut 2 bases from V and 5 bases from J; bases unmatched to any gene: 8. CDR3 bases: TGTGCCAGCAGCTTCCCCGGGACAGGGTCCCACGAGCAGTACTTC. It encodes CASSFPGTGSHEQYF. Supplemented by reference TRBV5-4 and TRBJ2-7, the full variable domain reads ETGVTQSPTHLIKTRGQQVTLRCSSQSGHNTVSWYQQALGQGPQFIFQYYREEENGRGNFPPRFSGLQFPNYSSELNVNALELDDSALYLCASSFPGTGSHEQYFGPGTRLTVT.

The chain recombines TRBV14 with TRBJ1-5; no clear D. The V gene lost 1 base and the J gene lost 1 base, with 2 bases spanning the gap. This CDR3 is built from 13 residues. Germline assignment: CDR1 SGHDN and CDR2 FVKESK. DNA for the CDR3: TGTGCCAGCAGCCAAGCGAGCAATCAGCCCCAGCATTTT. It specifies CASSQASNQPQHF.

The V call is TRBV4-3, the J call TRBJ1-1; tentative D call: TRBD1 (6 bases). There are 15 residues in the CDR3. Trimming stripped 3 bases from V and 0 bases from J, with 11 bases between. The V gene's germline CDR1 is LGHNA and CDR2 YSLEER. The CDR3 sequence is CASSHLTGMNTEAFF. Written as DNA, the CDR3 is TGCGCCAGCAGCCACCTCACAGGGATGAACACTGAAGCTTTCTTT.

The chain uses TRBV24-1 and TRBJ2-1, with 8 nucleotides matching TRBD2. V shed 4 bases and J 5 bases; nucleotides not matched to a gene: 3. CDR1 KGHDR and CDR2 SFDVKD come from the germline V gene. The CDR3 runs 14 residues. The DNA for the CDR3 is TGTGCCACCAGTGAACTAGCGGAGAACAATGAGCAGTTCTTC. Its translation is CATSELAENNEQFF.